This TCR beta chain was obtained from a study of siplizumab effects on memory and regulatory T cells. Findings and caveats of the study: Only a minority of proliferating CD4+ or CD8+ clones had an assignable naive or memory phenotype, with roughly 75-96% lacking one. Treatment with siplizumab left mappable alloreactive CD4+ clones averaging about 63% Treg-derived, compared with over 25% in controls.

The method was immunoSEQ multiplex PCR; TCRdb's version includes in-frame clones alone and lacks a portion of them. The table has 57,000 or so clones, 80% to 95% seen once; the top ten hold less than 40%. On this clone itself: The antigen remains unidentified.

Germline-derived CDR1 and CDR2 are SGHKS and YYEKEE (reference sequence). The CDR3 has 11 residues. V shed 0 bases and J shed 7 bases, with 5 bases lying between them. This receptor was obtained from a human donor in good health. V gene TRBV5-5 combines with J gene TRBJ2-7; D is ambiguous. The specimen was CD8+ T cells sorted from blood. Here the CDR3 reads CASSLEREQYF. The DNA of the CDR3 is TGTGCCAGCAGCTTGGAACGGGAGCAGTACTTC.